The next 30 T cell receptor beta chains were all read from a single sample in a study of vaccination effects on CD4 cells after COVID-19. Measured with immunoSEQ multiplex PCR; TCRdb has only the in-frame clones, and not every one. The sample lists over 25,000 clones; roughly 70% were seen once. These TCRs are of unknown antigen specificity. With the ViraFEST assay, the study expanded antigen-specific CD4+ T cells using viral peptide pools, then sequenced them. CD4+ T cell isolation took place after 10 days of culture. None of these healthy vaccinees had been infected with SARS-CoV-2 before vaccination. The sample here was CD4+ T cells from PBMCs cultured with HCoV-NL63 spike peptides, taken before COVID-19 vaccination. The receptors here all came from a human donor who received a COVID-19 vaccine.

The genes are TRBV6-1 and TRBJ2-1; a weak D match, TRBD1 (6 bases). The CDR3 length is 18 residues. The germline gives CDR1 MNHNS, CDR2 SASEGT. Trimming shortened V by 4 bases and J by 4 bases, and 23 bases separated the two germline ends. CDR3 sequence (DNA): TGTGCCAGCAGTGGACAGGACCTGAACCCCAGGAGATACAATGAGCAGTTCTTC. It translates to CASSGQDLNPRRYNEQFF.

This sequence joins TRBV28 and TRBJ1-5; maybe TRBD1 (5 bases). CDR3 length: 16 amino acids. From germline, CDR1 is MDHEN and CDR2 SYDVKM. Trimming took 1 base from V and 1 from J, leaving 11 bases between them. CDR3 bases: TGTGCCAGCAGTTTATTGGGGGAGGGAAGCAATCAGCCCCAGCATTTT. Its translation is CASSLLGEGSNQPQHF.

The chain uses TRBV5-4 and TRBJ2-1; 10 positions agree with TRBD2. This CDR3 region has 17 residues. V lost 4 bases and J lost 0; bases outside the gene matches: 7. CDR1 and CDR2 (germline): SGHNT, YYREEE (reference sequence). The CDR3 protein is CASSPGTSASSYNEQFF. In DNA form, the CDR3 reads TGTGCCAGCAGCCCCGGGACTAGCGCGAGCTCCTACAATGAGCAGTTCTTC.

This chain connects TRBV19 to TRBJ2-3; 11 bases are a match to TRBD2. Germline V lookup: CDR1 LNHDA, CDR2 SQIVND (reference sequence). The CDR3 runs to 14 residues. The trim removed 4 bases at V and 5 bases at J, leaving 2 bases unmatched. The CDR3 here is CASSNSGRGDTQYF. CDR3 DNA sequence: TGTGCCAGTAGTAATAGCGGGAGGGGAGATACGCAGTATTTT.

Notes on this clone: An end of the junction differs from the germline gene, which may be a read error. V gene TRBV5-4 combines with J gene TRBJ1-1, with D possibly TRBD1 on 6 matching bases. Germline V gene data show CDR1 as SGHNT and CDR2 as YYREEE (reference sequence). The CDR3 has 14 residues. CDR3: CASSSRWGGPGLIF. DNA for the CDR3: TGTGCCAGCAGCTCCCGCTGGGGGGGGCCCGGTTTGATCTTT.

CDR3 bases: TGTGCCACCAGGCGTCGGCTTGATGAAAAACTGTTTTTT. Amino acid sequence: CATRRRLDEKLFF. V and J are TRBV19 and TRBJ1-4; no firm D call. V lost 10 bases and J lost 6, with 15 bases in between. The CDR3 contains 13 residues. CDR1 and CDR2 from the germline V gene are LNHDA and SQIVND (reference sequence).

The chain couples TRBV5-5 to TRBJ1-6; D ambiguous. Trimming took 6 bases from V and 10 from J, leaving 17 bases between them. Germline V CDR1 and CDR2: SGHKS, YYEKEE (reference sequence). CDR3 length: 14 amino acids. In nucleotides, the CDR3 is TGTGCCAGCATCGTAAGGGTCGGGGAATCACCCCTCCACTTT. This gives the protein CASIVRVGESPLHF.

The gene calls are TRBV2 and TRBJ1-2; 9 nucleotides align to TRBD1. The CDR3 contains 12 residues. CDR1 SNHLY and CDR2 FYNNEI come from the germline V gene. V was pared by 7 bases and J by 5 bases, with 2 bases of the junction left unmatched. CDR3 in DNA: TGTGCCAGCACCGGACAGGGGTATGGCTACACCTTC. Its translation is CASTGQGYGYTF.

This chain joins TRBV5-1 and TRBJ2-7; D gene ambiguous. Per the germline V gene, CDR1 is SGHRS and CDR2 is YFSETQ. V gave up 5 bases and J gave up 5 bases, with 11 bases separating them. The CDR3 runs 12 residues. CDR3 in DNA: TGCGCCAGCAGGTCCCCTGGACACGAGCAGTACTTC. It yields the protein CASRSPGHEQYF.

The V call is TRBV18, the J call TRBJ2-5, with a possible D match to TRBD1 (6 bases). Germline-derived CDR1 and CDR2 are KGHSH and LQKENI. The CDR3 consists of 13 residues. The V gene lost 4 bases and the J gene lost 5 bases, with 11 bases spanning the gap. CDR3 in amino acids: CASSQRQEETQYF. The DNA of the CDR3 is TGTGCCAGCTCACAGAGACAGGAGGAGACCCAGTACTTC.

The chain combines TRBV29-1 with TRBJ2-2; 10 nucleotides match TRBD1. Germline values: CDR1 SQVTM, CDR2 ANQGSEA. J lost 7 bases, V lost 4 bases, and 12 bases had no gene match. This CDR3 is 16 amino acids long. The CDR3 DNA follows: TGCAGCGTTGTGGGGACAGGGGCCCTCTTAGGCGGGGAGCTGTTTTTT. It yields the protein CSVVGTGALLGGELFF.

V gene TRBV11-2 combines with J gene TRBJ1-1, with D unclear. Germline V CDR1 and CDR2: SGHAT, FQNNGV. The CDR3 runs to 14 residues. Between the trimmed V and J ends, which lost 0 bases and 6 bases, there was a span of 11 bases. Here the CDR3 reads CASSLDIASSEAFF. CDR3 in DNA: TGTGCCAGCAGCTTAGACATCGCAAGCTCTGAAGCTTTCTTT.

This clone appeared a few times. The chain is built from TRBV6-4 and TRBJ2-5, with D perhaps matching TRBD1 or TRBD2 (5 bases each). Germline V CDR1 and CDR2: MRHNA, SNTAGT. Trimming cost V 3 bases and J 9 bases, with 14 bases left between them. This CDR3 spans 13 amino acids. The CDR3 spells CASSEAPLGAQYF. In DNA, the CDR3 is TGTGCCAGCAGTGAGGCGCCCCTGGGGGCCCAGTACTTC.

CDR3 nucleotide sequence: TGTGCCAGCTCACCCGGGACGGGGGATAATTCACCCCTCCACTTT. This sequence encodes CASSPGTGDNSPLHF. This chain joins TRBV18 and TRBJ1-6, with D tentatively TRBD1 (5 bases). This CDR3 comprises 15 residues. Trimming removed 3 bases at V and 5 bases at J, with 11 bases between. In germline, CDR1 is KGHSH, CDR2 LQKENI.

This chain links TRBV7-2 with TRBJ2-7; no reliable D call. Germline V gives CDR1 SGHTA, CDR2 FQGNSA. The CDR3 consists of 12 residues. V lost 1 base, J lost 4 bases, and 5 bases lay in between. The chain's CDR3 is CASSLGAYEQYF. The CDR3, as DNA: TGTGCCAGCAGCTTAGGAGCGTACGAGCAGTACTTC.

This clone was detected once. This sequence joins TRBV10-3 and TRBJ2-1; no definite D call. This CDR3 has 13 residues. V was clipped by 3 bases and J by 4 bases, with 7 bases between them. The V gene's germline CDR1 is ENHRY and CDR2 SYGVKD. The CDR3 spells CAISDLGYNEQFF. The CDR3 bases are TGTGCCATCAGTGACCTGGGGTACAATGAGCAGTTCTTC.

Written as DNA, the CDR3 is TGTGCCAGTAGTATCCCCTTGACAGGGGGTACATCACCCCTCCACTTT. Residues: CASSIPLTGGTSPLHF. V usage is TRBV19 and J usage is TRBJ1-6, with 9 positions matching TRBD1. Germline V CDR1 and CDR2: LNHDA, SQIVND (reference sequence). Losses at the gene ends were 3 bases for V and 10 bases for J; bases not matched to a gene: 10. The CDR3 has 16 residues.

The genes are TRBV5-1 and TRBJ2-6; weak D call: TRBD1 (5 bases). The CDR3 extends over 21 amino acids. Germline CDR1 is SGHRS and CDR2 is YFSETQ. Between the trimmed V and J ends, which lost 1 base and 0 bases, there was a span of 23 bases. The chain's CDR3 is CASSLWRGATASSSGANVLTF. In DNA, the CDR3 is TGCGCCAGCAGCTTGTGGCGTGGGGCCACGGCCTCGAGCTCTGGGGCCAACGTCCTGACTTTC.

V usage is TRBV3-1 (or the pseudogene TRBV3-2) and J usage is TRBJ1-3; no clear D gene. The CDR3 is 14 amino acids. Trimming cost V 4 bases and J 4 bases, with 11 bases left between them. Germline CDR1 reads LGHDT; CDR2 reads YNNKEL (reference sequence). CDR3 coding DNA: TGTGCCAGCAGCCCATCGGTTACAGGAAACACCATATATTTT. Translated: CASSPSVTGNTIYF.

The chain carries TRBV5-1 and TRBJ2-4, with TRBD1 as a possible D gene (5 bases). V shed 1 base and J shed 3 bases, with 8 bases lying between them. The germline gives CDR1 SGHRS, CDR2 YFSETQ. This CDR3 has 14 residues. CDR3 sequence reads: CASSLSQGKNIQYF. The CDR3, as DNA: TGCGCCAGCAGCTTGAGTCAGGGCAAAAACATTCAGTACTTC.

This clone was seen only a few times. The chain couples TRBV5-8 to TRBJ1-2; 10 bases are shared with TRBD1. Germline V gene lookup returns CDR1 SGHTS and CDR2 YDEGEE. The CDR3 runs to 15 residues. V gave up 2 bases and J gave up 5 bases; unmatched junction bases: 6. In DNA form, the CDR3 reads TGTGCCAGCAGCTTAAGACAGGGGGCGCGTTATGGCTACACCTTC. It codes for CASSLRQGARYGYTF.

Only one count was recorded for this clone. The genes are TRBV29-1 and TRBJ2-7; 9 nucleotides agree with TRBD1. The CDR3 has 13 amino acids. Trimming at V came to 6 bases and at J to 1 base, leaving 4 bases not matched to a gene. Germline V gene data show CDR1 as SQVTM and CDR2 as ANQGSEA. The CDR3 spells CSVLTGGSYEQYF. The DNA of the CDR3 is TGCAGCGTCCTGACAGGGGGGTCCTACGAGCAGTACTTC.

The V call is TRBV18, the J call TRBJ2-7; 7 positions match TRBD1. The V gene's germline CDR1 is KGHSH and CDR2 LQKENI. V was pared by 4 bases and J by 2 bases, with 8 bases of the junction left unmatched. The length of the CDR3 is 15 residues. In DNA, the CDR3 is TGTGCCAGCTCACTCGGGACAGCAAACCCCTACGAGCAGTACTTC. It encodes CASSLGTANPYEQYF.

The V and J genes are TRBV5-3 and TRBJ2-1, with unresolved D. TRBV5-3 is an ORF for which the function is uncertain. The CDR3 runs to 14 residues. The V gene lost 0 bases and the J gene lost 8 bases, with 12 bases spanning the gap. The CDR3 region is CARSLASPSDEQFF. CDR3 in DNA: TGTGCCAGAAGCTTGGCTAGTCCGTCGGATGAGCAGTTCTTC.

This chain uses TRBV3-1 (or the pseudogene TRBV3-2) with TRBJ2-5, with 8 nucleotides matching TRBD2. The CDR3 totals 17 residues. Germline-derived CDR1 and CDR2 are LGHDT and YNNKEL (reference sequence). Trimming at V came to 0 bases and at J to 7 bases, leaving 13 bases not matched to a gene. The CDR3 coding sequence is TGTGCCAGCAGCCAAGAATGGACGGGAGGGGGTCTGGGGACCCAGTACTTC. It encodes CASSQEWTGGGLGTQYF.

V gene TRBV6-5 combines with J gene TRBJ1-4; D perhaps matches TRBD1 (6 bases). Trimming took off 7 bases at V and 7 bases at J, with 19 bases between the two ends. The CDR3 sequence is 15 residues long. Germline CDR1 MNHEY, CDR2 SVGAGI. The CDR3 region has the DNA TGTGCCAGCATGCAAGGGGCGGGACAAAGTGAAAAACTGTTTTTT. Translated, it gives CASMQGAGQSEKLFF.

This chain links TRBV5-4 with TRBJ2-3; 7 bases are a match to TRBD2. The CDR3 runs to 15 residues. In germline, CDR1 is SGHNT, CDR2 YYREEE (reference sequence). V gave up 4 bases and J gave up 0 bases; unmatched junction bases: 5. The chain's CDR3 is CASSPGLDSTDTQYF. The CDR3 DNA reads as TGTGCCAGCAGCCCAGGACTAGATAGCACAGATACGCAGTATTTT.

CDR3 sequence (DNA): TGTGCCAGCAGCCCCTACACAGATACGCAGTATTTT. It encodes CASSPYTDTQYF. The chain carries TRBV7-2 and TRBJ2-3; D call uncertain. Trimming left V 5 bases short and J 2 bases short, with 5 bases between. Germline CDR1 and CDR2: SGHTA and FQGNSA. The CDR3 is 12 residues long.

This clone was seen a single time. The chain uses TRBV12-5 and TRBJ2-1; 12 positions match TRBD2. The V segment lost 2 bases and the J segment 10 bases; nucleotides outside the gene matches: 3. Germline V CDR1 and CDR2: LGHNT, FRNRAP. The CDR3 length is 14 residues. Here the CDR3 DNA reads TGTGCTAGTGGTTTGCGACTAGCGGGAGAGGAGCAGTTCTTC. Amino acid sequence: CASGLRLAGEEQFF.

The CDR3 DNA follows: TGTGCCAGCAGACGGGACAGGGGGAGTGAAAAACTGTTTTTT. Protein: CASRRDRGSEKLFF. This sequence joins TRBV6-5 and TRBJ1-4; 11 bases are shared with TRBD1. With V trimmed by 6 bases and J by 7 bases, 4 bases remained unmatched. The CDR3 totals 14 residues. CDR1 and CDR2 from the germline V gene are MNHEY and SVGAGI.